A selection of T cell receptor beta chains follows, all from one sample in a study of T cells in Graves' hyperthyroidism and ophthalmopathy. In TCRdb, the multiplex PCR reads were re-called with MiXCR into one record per CDR3 protein. In the table there are about 480,000 distinct CDR3 sequences, roughly 25% of which are singletons. Sequencing was performed on blood. These receptor sequences come from a woman between 25 and 40 years old with Graves' ophthalmopathy. Both conserved end residues are part of each CDR3. A D gene is named only where the DNA matches it firmly. The listing skips clone size in some rows; elsewhere it reads once, few, many or a size class.

DNA: TGTGCCAGCAGTTCTCTGAGCGCTTACTATGGCTACACCTTC
CDR3: CASSSLSAYYGYTF
length: 14
V: TRBV27
J: TRBJ1-2
D: -
size: -

DNA: TGCAGTGTTGTAGATATGGGGACTGAAGCTTTCTTT
CDR3: CSVVDMGTEAFF
length: 12
V: TRBV20-1
J: TRBJ1-1
D: -
size: few

DNA: TGCAGTGCTAGATGGACAGAAGAGACCCAGTACTTC
CDR3: CSARWTEETQYF
length: 12
V: TRBV20-1
J: TRBJ2-5
D: -
size: many

DNA: TGCGCCAGCAGCTTGGTAGCGGGGGGGCCTCCCCACGAGCAGTACTTC
CDR3: CASSLVAGGPPHEQYF
length: 16
V: TRBV5-1
J: TRBJ2-7
D: TRBD2
size: many

DNA: TGCGCCAGCAGCTTGGCCCCGACAGGGGGCTCTCAGCCCCAGCATTTT
CDR3: CASSLAPTGGSQPQHF
length: 16
V: TRBV5-1
J: TRBJ1-5
D: TRBD1
size: many

DNA: TGTGCCAGTAGTATTGGTTTGGGGCAGGGCCAGCCCCAGCATTTT
CDR3: CASSIGLGQGQPQHF
length: 15
V: TRBV19
J: TRBJ1-5
D: -
size: -

DNA: TGTGCCAGCAGTTTAAGTACTTCCTACAGCTATGGCTACACCTTC
CDR3: CASSLSTSYSYGYTF
length: 15
V: TRBV12-3/TRBV12-4
J: TRBJ1-2
D: -
size: many

DNA: TGCAGTGCTCCCAGCGGGTATAACTACGAGCAGTACTTC
CDR3: CSAPSGYNYEQYF
length: 13
V: TRBV20-1
J: TRBJ2-7
D: -
size: few

DNA: TGTGCCAGCAGCTCCACTGTTGACGGGAACACTGAAGCTTTCTTT
CDR3: CASSSTVDGNTEAFF
length: 15
V: TRBV7-9
J: TRBJ1-1
D: -
size: -

DNA: TGTGCCAGCTCACGGACCGGGACAGGGATCTACGAGCAGTACTTC
CDR3: CASSRTGTGIYEQYF
length: 15
V: TRBV18
J: TRBJ2-7
D: TRBD1
size: few

DNA: TGTGCCAGCAGAGCAGGACGGCTCCAAGAGACCCAGTACTTC
CDR3: CASRAGRLQETQYF
length: 14
V: TRBV28
J: TRBJ2-5
D: -
size: many

DNA: TGTGCCAGCAGCCCGATTCGAACAGGAGGGTATGGCTACACCTTC
CDR3: CASSPIRTGGYGYTF
length: 15
V: TRBV11-2
J: TRBJ1-2
D: -
size: many

DNA: TGTGCCAGCAGTTACTCTAGCGCCCAAGAGACCCAGTACTTC
CDR3: CASSYSSAQETQYF
length: 14
V: TRBV6-5
J: TRBJ2-5
D: -
size: -

DNA: TGCAGTGCTAGGACTGTCCTAGGTGGGGCCTACGAGCAGTACTTC
CDR3: CSARTVLGGAYEQYF
length: 15
V: TRBV20-1
J: TRBJ2-7
D: -
size: -

DNA: TGTGCCAGCAGCTTACCGGAGGCAAACACTGAAGCTTTCTTT
CDR3: CASSLPEANTEAFF
length: 14
V: TRBV7-9
J: TRBJ1-1
D: -
size: many

DNA: TGTGCCAGCAGTCCGGGACAGGGCCGGACCTACGAGCAGTACTTC
CDR3: CASSPGQGRTYEQYF
length: 15
V: TRBV12-3/TRBV12-4
J: TRBJ2-7
D: TRBD1
size: -

DNA: TGTGCCAGCAGCCGAGGACCTGAAACCTACGAGCAGTACTTC
CDR3: CASSRGPETYEQYF
length: 14
V: TRBV7-8
J: TRBJ2-7
D: -
size: -